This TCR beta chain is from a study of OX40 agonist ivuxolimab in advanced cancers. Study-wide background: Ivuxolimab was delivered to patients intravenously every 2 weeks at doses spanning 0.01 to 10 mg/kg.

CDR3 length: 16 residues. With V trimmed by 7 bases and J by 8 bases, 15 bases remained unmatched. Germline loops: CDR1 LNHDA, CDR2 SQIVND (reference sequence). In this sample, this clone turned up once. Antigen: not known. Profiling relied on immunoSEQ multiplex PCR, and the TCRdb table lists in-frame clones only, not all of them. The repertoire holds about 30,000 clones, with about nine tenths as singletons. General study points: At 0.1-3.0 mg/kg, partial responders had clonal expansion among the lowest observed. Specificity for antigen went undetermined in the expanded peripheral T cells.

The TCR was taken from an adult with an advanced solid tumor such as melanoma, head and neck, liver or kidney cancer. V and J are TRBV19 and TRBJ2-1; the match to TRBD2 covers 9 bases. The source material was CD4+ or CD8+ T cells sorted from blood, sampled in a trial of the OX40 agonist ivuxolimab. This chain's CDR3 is CASTRGLARGIHEQFF. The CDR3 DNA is TGTGCCAGTACCCGGGGACTAGCCAGGGGTATCCATGAGCAGTTCTTC.